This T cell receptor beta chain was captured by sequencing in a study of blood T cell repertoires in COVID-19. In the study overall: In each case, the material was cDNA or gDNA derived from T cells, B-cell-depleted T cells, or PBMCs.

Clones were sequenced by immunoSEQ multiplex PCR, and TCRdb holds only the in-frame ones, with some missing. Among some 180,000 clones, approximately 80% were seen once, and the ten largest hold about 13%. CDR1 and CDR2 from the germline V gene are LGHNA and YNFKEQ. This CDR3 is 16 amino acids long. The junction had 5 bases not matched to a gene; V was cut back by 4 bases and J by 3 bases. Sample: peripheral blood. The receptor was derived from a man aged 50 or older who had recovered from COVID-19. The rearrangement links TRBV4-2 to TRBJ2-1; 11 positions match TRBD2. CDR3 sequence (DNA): TGTGCCAGCAGCCGAAGCACTAGCGGGAGCTACAATGAGCAGTTCTTC. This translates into CASSRSTSGSYNEQFF.